This T cell receptor beta chain derives from a study of early T cells in non-severe SARS-CoV-2 infection. Study in general: Alpha and beta chains were unpaired, from unsorted whole-blood bulk RNA. Study-level points and caveats: Comparison of clonotypes with VDJdb favored anti-spike CD8 responses while missing private and CD4 specificities.

Deletions cut 1 base from V and 4 bases from J, with 10 bases between. The CDR3 contains 14 residues. Germline lookup yields CDR1 SEHNR and CDR2 FQNEAQ (reference sequence). This clonotype was recorded at least ten times. What it binds is unknown. The TCR library protocol attached unique molecular identifiers to the individual cDNA molecules. TCRdb reprocessed the 5' RACE reads via MiXCR and lists one record per CDR3 protein. The sample records about 60,000 distinct CDR3 sequences, roughly a tenth being singletons. Sequencing input: whole blood. This TCR came from an adult who was a healthcare worker with PCR-confirmed SARS-CoV-2 infection or an uninfected control (not recorded which). The V gene is TRBV7-9, the J gene TRBJ1-2; D not resolved. The CDR3 DNA is TGTGCCAGCAGCTTAGTGTCGCAGTTCTATGGCTACACCTTC. Translation gives CASSLVSQFYGYTF. Complete variable domain (other parts from reference TRBV7-9 and TRBJ1-2): DTGVSQNPRHKITKRGQNVTFRCDPISEHNRLYWYRQTLGQGPEFLTYFQNEAQLEKSRLLSDRFSAERPKGSFSTLEIQRTEQGDSAMYLCASSLVSQFYGYTFGSGTRLTVV.